One T cell receptor (beta chain) is described in this entry. J lost 10 bases, V lost 5 bases, and 14 bases had no gene match. The CDR3 sequence is 15 residues long. The germline CDR1 and CDR2 sequences are SGHTA and FQGNSA. Alongside a J-beta primer mix, a sample-barcoded 5' primer served in a second PCR lasting roughly 7 to 12 cycles. TCRdb re-derived calls from the 5' RACE reads in MiXCR, one entry per CDR3 protein. The sample includes fewer than 1 million distinct CDR3 sequences, about 42% of them seen just once. This specimen comes from a study of blood T cells in healthy people across ages. V gene TRBV7-2 combines with J gene TRBJ2-1; 7 positions agree with TRBD2. Sequencing was done on a sample of blood. The source of this sequence is a man aged 55 to 69 in good health. CDR3 DNA sequence: TGTGCCAGCAGCCCCAGGGCGCGGGCGACTAGCGAGCAGTTCTTC. Its protein is CASSPRARATSEQFF.